The present entry profiles one TCR beta chain with its context. What it binds is not known. The data derive from a study of monozygotic twins with inflammatory bowel disease. General study results and limits: IBD patients, compared with healthy twins, shared fewer clonotypes with others (especially with disease activity).

During cDNA synthesis, UMIs that each contained a 6-nucleotide sample barcode were added by means of template switching. Using the 5' RACE reads, TCRdb records one entry per CDR3 protein without DNA. The sample totals 200,000 to 250,000 distinct CDR3 sequences. Looked up from germline, CDR1 is MNHEY and CDR2 is SVGAGI. CDR3 length: 13 residues. The sequence came from a human donor with ulcerative colitis or Crohn's disease, or a healthy co-twin of an affected twin (not recorded which). The genes are TRBV6-5 and TRBJ2-6. Sequenced material: blood. The CDR3 reads CASSYTGANVLTF.